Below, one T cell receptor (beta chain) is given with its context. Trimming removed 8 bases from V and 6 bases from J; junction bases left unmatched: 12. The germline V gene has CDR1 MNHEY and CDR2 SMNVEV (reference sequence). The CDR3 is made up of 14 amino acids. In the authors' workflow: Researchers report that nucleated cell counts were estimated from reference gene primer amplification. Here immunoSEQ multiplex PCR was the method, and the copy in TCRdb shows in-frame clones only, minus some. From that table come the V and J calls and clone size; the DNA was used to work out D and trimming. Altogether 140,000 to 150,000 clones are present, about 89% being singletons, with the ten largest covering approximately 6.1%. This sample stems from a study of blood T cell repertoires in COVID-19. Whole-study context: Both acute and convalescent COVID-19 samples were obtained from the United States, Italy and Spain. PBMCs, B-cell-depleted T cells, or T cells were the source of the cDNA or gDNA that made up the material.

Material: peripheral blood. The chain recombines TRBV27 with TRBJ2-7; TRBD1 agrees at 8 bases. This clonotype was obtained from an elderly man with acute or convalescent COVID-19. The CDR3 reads CASAVGTGKAEQYF. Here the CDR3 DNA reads TGTGCCAGCGCAGTCGGGACAGGTAAAGCCGAGCAGTACTTC.